One TCR beta chain is described in this entry. The record originates from a study of T cell responses to AZD1222 COVID-19 vaccine. Trimming stripped 1 base from V and 0 bases from J, with 13 bases between. The CDR3 has 16 amino acids. Germline values: CDR1 LGHNA, CDR2 YNFKEQ. The assay was immunoSEQ multiplex PCR, and TCRdb's table has in-frame clones only and misses some. Of more than 150,000 clones in the sample, about 87% were seen once. This TCR derives from an adult in good health. The J gene is TRBJ2-7, the V gene TRBV4-2; D gene ambiguous. The material sequenced was peripheral blood, taken on day 0 of AZD1222 vaccination. CDR3 in DNA: TGTGCCAGCAGCCAAGTCGGGTGGGCAGACTCCTACGAGCAGTACTTC. It is translated as CASSQVGWADSYEQYF.